A single T cell receptor beta chain is shown here with its context. It has no known antigen specificity. Base-call qualities are not available, and no considerably larger clone is one nucleotide away. The record originates from a study of blood T cell repertoires in COVID-19 (dated by TCRdb to about 2020). About the investigation overall: The collaborator samples originated in the United States, Italy and Spain and spanned the acute and convalescent phases of COVID-19. The dataset comprised deeply sampled blood TCRbeta repertoires from subjects exposed to, actively infected with, or recovered from COVID-19. Samples came from the ongoing ImmuneRACE study (first 160 participants) plus 1,254 subjects from 6 global collaborators. Sample metadata almost always included a de-identified subject ID, COVID-19 status, age in years and sex. The repertoires were made available in a free public database intended to serve as a resource for research on the immune response to SARS-CoV-2. The material from the prospective study consisted of cDNA or gDNA derived from T cells, B-cell-depleted T cells, or PBMCs. Where HLA class I and class II types were available, the types were taken from metadata supplied by the sample provider, not from assay-based typing. Beyond this particular receptor, the publication reports: The amount of clinical and demographic metadata varied by source and participant and was provided uncurated.

Whole blood was collected in K2EDTA tubes by collaborating institutions according to the institutions' own protocols. For TCRbeta analysis, collaborators shipped samples in one of three forms: frozen whole blood, isolated PBMCs, or DNA extracted from either of those sample types. TCRbeta CDR3 regions were amplified from genomic DNA using the immunoSEQ Assay, a bias-controlled multiplex PCR. In the paper's pipeline: Within the assay, amplification of reference gene primers was used to estimate how many nucleated cells each sample contained. To quantify the absolute abundance of each unique TCRbeta CDR3 rearrangement, sequence reads were collapsed and filtered. For each sample, productive Simpson clonality was calculated as the square root of Simpson's diversity index across productive rearrangements. What TCRdb holds here is the immuneACCESS table cut down to in-frame rearrangements. Part of the clones is not present; checked against another copy, under half of the missing clones reflect an unresolved V gene, and the others are unexplained. The V and J calls and the clone size are those of that table, but D and trimming were determined from the DNA. In this sample the table shows 200,000 or so clones, about 88% of which occur a single time. The top ten hold roughly 3% of the sample.

The sequenced sample consisted of peripheral blood. The sequence came from a man in his fifties or sixties with acute or convalescent COVID-19.

The nucleotide sequence reads TGTGCCAGCAGCTTAGGCAGGTATTACGAGCAGTACTTC. Its amino acids are CASSLGRYYEQYF. The chain is made from TRBV11-2 and TRBJ2-7; the D gene cannot be named for sure. V gives up 1 base and J gives up 4 bases, and the segment between their germline ends measures 8 bases. The germline V gene sets CDR1 to SGHAT and CDR2 to FQNNGV. The cysteine opens and the phenylalanine closes a CDR3 of 13 amino acids. Of the read, only the CDR3 DNA is kept; its 39 bases are in frame from base 1.